Listed here are 4 T cell receptor beta chains from one sample, sequenced in a study of T cells after yellow fever vaccination. TCRdb re-called the 5' RACE reads with MiXCR, one entry per CDR3 protein. The sample consists of around 320,000 distinct CDR3 sequences, approximately 4% of them appearing once. The specimen comprised PBMCs, sampled 15 days after the yellow fever booster vaccination. These receptors originate from a man aged 18-30 years who received the YFV17D yellow fever vaccine.

This clonotype was detected many times. The chain links TRBV7-9 to TRBJ2-5, with D perhaps TRBD1 (6 bases). CDR1 and CDR2 (germline): SEHNR, FQNEAQ (reference sequence). CDR3 length: 14 residues. V lost 5 bases, J lost 1 base, and 11 bases lay in between. CDR3 in amino acids: CASSPRTAQETQYF. CDR3 nucleotides: TGTGCCAGCAGCCCCCGGACAGCCCAAGAGACCCAGTACTTC.

The chain uses TRBV6-2 or TRBV6-3 and TRBJ2-5, with 9 bases identical to TRBD2. V was clipped by 6 bases and J by 0 bases; unmatched bases: 11. Germline V gives CDR1 MNHEY, CDR2 SVGEGT. CDR3 size: 17 residues. CDR3 region: CASSSPRLADHQETQYF. The CDR3, as DNA: TGTGCCAGCAGCTCCCCTCGACTAGCGGACCACCAAGAGACCCAGTACTTC.

This clonotype has more than one count but fewer than ten. The rearrangement uses TRBV4-1 and TRBJ2-7; D possibly matches TRBD1 or TRBD2 (5 bases each). Deletions cut 0 bases from V and 2 bases from J, with 29 bases between. Germline assignment: CDR1 MGHRA and CDR2 YSYEKL. The CDR3 has 21 residues. CDR3 bases: TGCGCCAGCAGCCAAGAAGATGGGGCCGGGGAACATCTACTAGGGGCCTACGAGCAGTACTTC. It specifies CASSQEDGAGEHLLGAYEQYF.

The chain is built from TRBV7-2 and TRBJ2-7, with D maybe TRBD1 (5 bases). Trimming took 3 bases from V and 2 from J, leaving 11 bases between them. The CDR3 spans 14 residues. In germline, CDR1 is SGHTA, CDR2 FQGNSA. The CDR3 spells CASSFTGAPYEQYV. The DNA for the CDR3 is TGTGCCAGCAGCTTTACAGGCGCACCCTACGAGCAGTACGTC.